The clone carrying this T cell receptor beta chain occurred a few times. This sample is drawn from a study of blood T cell repertoires in COVID-19. Turning to the study itself: Acute-phase and convalescent COVID-19 samples originated in the United States, Italy and Spain. T cells, B-cell-depleted T cells, or PBMCs supplied cDNA or gDNA.

This CDR3 has 14 residues. CDR1 is MNHEY and CDR2 is SMNVEV in the germline V gene (reference sequence). The V and J ends lost 3 bases and 0 bases respectively, with 6 bases between them. The method was immunoSEQ multiplex PCR; TCRdb's version includes in-frame clones alone and lacks a portion of them. The data show some 120,000 clones, 90% to 95% seen once. Patients at the Seattle site were enrolled during active infection and followed longitudinally. The sequencing sample was made of peripheral blood. This clonotype was obtained from a man aged 45-60 years with COVID-19, enrolled during active disease. The chain is built from TRBV27 and TRBJ1-5, with D perhaps matching TRBD1 (6 bases). CDR3 region: CASSFRGSNQPQHF. CDR3 DNA: TGTGCCAGCAGTTTCAGGGGTAGCAATCAGCCCCAGCATTTT.